The clone carrying this T cell receptor beta chain was counted a single time. Its antigen is currently unknown. Measured with immunoSEQ multiplex PCR; TCRdb has only the in-frame clones, and not every one. The sample records about 14,000 clones, 75% to 85% being singletons. These data originate in a study of OX40 agonist ivuxolimab in advanced cancers. Study-level background: Enrolled patients in dose escalation had cancers that were hepatocellular carcinoma, melanoma, renal cell or head and neck cancer. Partial responses were observed in three patients, of whom one had hepatocellular carcinoma and two had cutaneous melanoma. Study-level results: Both CD4+ and CD8+ T cell populations in blood had undergone clonal expansion by week 6 at 0.1 to 3.0 mg/kg.

J was trimmed by 6 bases and V by 0 bases; bases with no gene match: 13. The CDR3 spans 17 residues. In germline, CDR1 is GTSNPN, CDR2 SVGIG (reference sequence). Sequencing was performed on CD4+ or CD8+ T cells sorted from blood, taken in a trial of the OX40 agonist ivuxolimab. The J gene is TRBJ2-1, the V gene TRBV30, with 8 nucleotides matching TRBD2. The sequence derives from an adult with an advanced solid tumor such as melanoma, head and neck, liver or kidney cancer. CDR3 coding DNA: TGTGCCTGGAGTGTACGGCGGGGGGTGACAGGAGCCAATGAGCAGTTCTTC. Encoded protein: CAWSVRRGVTGANEQFF. The complete variable domain, with remaining parts taken from reference TRBV30 and TRBJ2-1, reads SQTIHQWPATLVQPVGSPLSLECTVEGTSNPNLYWYRQAAGRGLQLLFYSVGIGQISSEVPQNLSASRPQDRQFILSSKKLLLSDSGFYLCAWSVRRGVTGANEQFFGPGTRLTVL.